Listed below are T cell receptor beta chains from one sample, sequenced in a study of T-cell memory formation after mild COVID-19. TCRdb used MiXCR to reprocess the 5' RACE reads, holding one entry per CDR3 protein. The sample has roughly 140,000 distinct CDR3 sequences, 14% seen once. Specimen: PBMCs or a T cell subset sorted from them (not recorded which). The receptors come from an adult woman who had mild COVID-19 (a few samples of this study predate the infection). Cell type and time point are not known. Both conserved end residues are part of each CDR3. The D gene is left open where the match is weak. Clone sizes are given selectively: once, few, many, or a class where the clone is expanded.

TRBJ2-1	TRBV7-3	NA	TRBD2	CASSLLASEYSYNEQFF	TGTGCCAGCAGCCTACTAGCGTCCGAATACTCCTACAATGAGCAGTTCTTC
TRBJ1-1	TRBV5-6	NA	NA	CASSLGDGTEAFF	TGTGCCAGCAGCTTGGGGGACGGGACTGAAGCTTTCTTT
TRBJ2-1	TRBV9	few	NA	CASSGGTEQFF	TGTGCCAGCAGCGGCGGGACAGAGCAGTTCTTC
TRBJ2-3	TRBV12-3/TRBV12-4	few	TRBD2	CASSSTSGDTQYF	TGTGCCAGCAGTTCGACTAGCGGGGATACGCAGTATTTT
TRBJ2-7	TRBV6-5	few	NA	CASSYRTDYEQYF	TGTGCCAGCAGTTACCGGACCGACTACGAGCAGTACTTC
TRBJ1-1	TRBV11-2	NA	NA	CASSLEHVNTEAFF	TGTGCCAGCAGCTTAGAGCATGTCAACACTGAAGCTTTCTTT
TRBJ1-4	TRBV7-9	few	TRBD1	CASSLPRTKDRGRGELFF	TGTGCCAGCAGCTTACCACGGACGAAGGACAGGGGGCGCGGGGAACTGTTTTTT
TRBJ2-7	TRBV5-1	few	NA	CASSLELTSSYEQYF	TGCGCCAGCAGCTTGGAACTTACTAGCTCCTACGAGCAGTACTTC
TRBJ2-7	TRBV7-6	few	NA	CASSLASQAEQYF	TGTGCCAGCAGCTTAGCTTCACAGGCCGAGCAGTACTTC
TRBJ2-1	TRBV24-1	few	TRBD1	CATSDRGQGEFF	TGTGCCACCAGTGATCGTGGACAGGGAGAGTTCTTC
TRBJ2-5	TRBV6-5	few	NA	CASRGDFAQETQYF	TGTGCCAGCAGGGGAGACTTTGCCCAAGAGACCCAGTACTTC
TRBJ2-1	TRBV7-9	few	NA	CASSLPDSYSYNEQFF	TGTGCCAGCAGCTTGCCGGACAGTTACTCCTACAATGAGCAGTTCTTC
TRBJ2-1	TRBV7-9	many	NA	CASSFAWDSGNEQFF	TGTGCCAGCAGCTTCGCGTGGGACTCTGGCAATGAGCAGTTCTTC
TRBJ2-3	TRBV6-5	few	TRBD2	CASSYGLAGSTDTQYF	TGTGCCAGCAGTTACGGTCTAGCGGGTAGCACAGATACGCAGTATTTT
TRBJ1-1	TRBV7-9	NA	NA	CASSPWTSNEAFF	TGTGCCAGCAGCCCATGGACGTCTAATGAAGCTTTCTTT
TRBJ2-1	TRBV12-3/TRBV12-4	few	TRBD2	CASSPFPGLAGRSYNEQFF	TGTGCCAGCAGTCCCTTCCCGGGACTAGCGGGGAGATCCTACAATGAGCAGTTCTTC
TRBJ2-5	TRBV5-6	NA	TRBD1	CASSKGTGGAETQYF	TGTGCCAGCAGCAAGGGGACAGGGGGCGCGGAGACCCAGTACTTC
TRBJ2-2	TRBV9	few	NA	CASSPSRVGELFF	TGTGCCAGCAGCCCTAGTCGTGTCGGGGAGCTGTTTTTT
TRBJ2-5	TRBV7-8	NA	TRBD2	CASSLAGLVQETQYF	TGTGCCAGCAGCTTAGCCGGACTAGTCCAAGAGACCCAGTACTTC
TRBJ2-1	TRBV7-9	few	TRBD2	CASSTEAIAGGYNEQFF	TGTGCCAGCAGCACAGAGGCTATAGCGGGAGGCTACAATGAGCAGTTCTTC
TRBJ2-7	TRBV25-1	NA	NA	CASSDWDGHYEQYF	TGTGCCAGCAGTGACTGGGACGGACACTACGAGCAGTACTTC
TRBJ2-5	TRBV5-6	many	NA	CASSQGGRVTQYF	TGTGCCAGCAGCCAAGGTGGCCGTGTCACCCAGTACTTC
TRBJ2-5	TRBV9	few	NA	CASSVGDIDETQYF	TGTGCCAGCAGCGTAGGGGATATTGACGAGACCCAGTACTTC
TRBJ2-5	TRBV11-2	few	TRBD2	CASSLGGIAGAETQYF	TGTGCCAGCAGCTTAGGGGGGATAGCGGGAGCAGAGACCCAGTACTTC
TRBJ2-1	TRBV5-1	few	NA	CASSLVAYNEQFF	TGCGCCAGCAGCTTGGTGGCCTACAATGAGCAGTTCTTC
TRBJ2-2	TRBV7-6	NA	NA	CASSLDDSGGELFF	TGTGCCAGCAGCCTAGATGACTCGGGCGGGGAGCTGTTTTTT
TRBJ1-1	TRBV7-3	NA	NA	CASSLGSQGEAFF	TGTGCCAGCAGCTTAGGTAGTCAGGGGGAAGCTTTCTTT
TRBJ2-1	TRBV6-4	few	NA	CASSPTGVDYNEQFF	TGTGCCAGCAGTCCCACGGGAGTTGACTACAATGAGCAGTTCTTC
TRBJ2-7	TRBV10-3	NA	TRBD1	CAISETPGTGTYEQYF	TGTGCCATCAGTGAGACGCCCGGGACAGGTACCTACGAGCAGTACTTC
TRBJ1-1	TRBV9	few	TRBD1	CASSAGTGTNTEAFF	TGTGCCAGCAGCGCCGGGACAGGGACGAACACTGAAGCTTTCTTT
TRBJ2-1	TRBV20-1	NA	TRBD2	CSARPRTSSLEQFF	TGCAGTGCTAGACCCCGGACTAGCTCGCTTGAGCAGTTCTTC
TRBJ2-7	TRBV12-3/TRBV12-4	few	NA	CASRLGDEQYF	TGTGCCAGCAGACTAGGGGATGAGCAGTACTTC
TRBJ1-6	TRBV2	few	NA	CASLGGVGNSPLHF	TGTGCCAGCCTAGGGGGTGTAGGAAATTCACCCCTCCACTTT
TRBJ2-5	TRBV7-6	NA	NA	CASSGTPGGQETQYF	TGTGCCAGCAGCGGAACCCCCGGCGGACAAGAGACCCAGTACTTC
TRBJ2-7	TRBV14	few	TRBD2	CASSPLAGAYEQYF	TGTGCCAGCAGCCCACTAGCGGGGGCCTACGAGCAGTACTTC
TRBJ1-6	TRBV2	few	NA	CASSDPLPNSPLHF	TGTGCCAGCAGTGACCCGCTGCCTAATTCACCCCTCCACTTT
TRBJ1-3	TRBV25-1	once	TRBD1	CASTSQGAGGNTIYF	TGTGCCAGCACCAGCCAGGGGGCGGGTGGAAACACCATATATTTT
TRBJ1-2	TRBV12-3/TRBV12-4	few	NA	CASLHRGLYGYTF	TGTGCCAGCCTTCATCGAGGGCTCTATGGCTACACCTTC
TRBJ2-3	TRBV3-1	many	NA	CASSQGSDTQYF	TGTGCCAGCAGCCAAGGCTCAGATACGCAGTATTTT
TRBJ2-1	TRBV20-1	NA	TRBD2	CSARGGAQREGQVFHNEQFF	TGCAGTGCTAGAGGGGGGGCCCAGCGGGAGGGCCAGGTTTTCCACAATGAGCAGTTCTTC
TRBJ1-6	TRBV4-2	few	NA	CASSQDGGSYNSPLHF	TGTGCCAGCAGCCAAGACGGGGGTTCCTATAATTCACCCCTCCACTTT
TRBJ2-1	TRBV5-1	few	NA	CASSVRVGSYNEQFF	TGCGCCAGCAGCGTCAGGGTAGGCTCCTACAATGAGCAGTTCTTC
TRBJ2-1	TRBV7-9	few	TRBD1	CASSLAPTGTEQFF	TGTGCCAGCAGCTTAGCCCCGACAGGGACGGAGCAGTTCTTC
TRBJ2-7	TRBV7-8	NA	NA	CASSLHTGYEQYF	TGTGCCAGCAGCTTACATACAGGCTACGAGCAGTACTTC
TRBJ2-3	TRBV12-3/TRBV12-4	NA	TRBD2	CASSRTSASTDTQYF	TGTGCCAGCAGCCGTACTAGCGCCAGCACAGATACGCAGTATTTT
TRBJ1-1	TRBV10-3	few	NA	CAIMNGNTEAFF	TGTGCCATCATGAACGGGAACACTGAAGCTTTCTTT
TRBJ1-5	TRBV20-1	few	TRBD1	CSAREARGNSNQPQHF	TGCAGTGCTAGAGAGGCCAGGGGGAATAGCAATCAGCCCCAGCATTTT
TRBJ1-5	TRBV30	few	TRBD1	CAWLIRTGYGNQPQHF	TGTGCCTGGCTAATCAGGACAGGGTATGGCAATCAGCCCCAGCATTTT
TRBJ2-7	TRBV2	many	TRBD2	CASSGPHLIAGTYEQYF	TGTGCCAGCAGTGGCCCCCACTTGATAGCGGGGACCTACGAGCAGTACTTC
TRBJ2-5	TRBV4-3	NA	NA	CASSHAFRDRETQYF	TGCGCCAGCAGCCATGCCTTCAGGGACCGAGAGACCCAGTACTTC